This T cell receptor beta chain was captured in a study of blood T cell repertoires in COVID-19 (dated by TCRdb to about 2020). Background for the entire study: The collaborator samples originated in the United States, Italy and Spain and spanned the acute and convalescent phases of COVID-19. The material from the prospective study consisted of cDNA or gDNA derived from T cells, B-cell-depleted T cells, or PBMCs. Subjects who had been exposed to COVID-19, were actively infected with it, or had recovered from it provided the deeply sampled blood TCRbeta repertoires that made up the dataset. A freely available public database, intended as a resource for researchers studying the immune response to SARS-CoV-2, is where the repertoires were released. The samples were drawn from the first 160 participants of the ongoing ImmuneRACE study and from more than 1,000 subjects provided by 6 global collaborators. A de-identified subject ID, COVID-19 status, age in years and sex were almost always included in the sample metadata. Where available, HLA class I and class II types were taken from metadata supplied by the sample provider and were not determined by assay-based typing. Broader findings and caveats from the paper: The amount of clinical and demographic metadata varied by source and participant and was provided uncurated.

In the prospective study, participants were 18 to 89 years old, resided in about two dozen geographic areas of the United States, and were enrolled through a virtual design. Cohort assignment in the prospective study relied on participant-reported clinical history from a screening survey and a study questionnaire. Mobile phlebotomists in the prospective study collected whole blood, serum and a nasopharyngeal or oropharyngeal swab from every participant. Over an approximately 2-month period, participants in the prospective study had the option of providing additional blood draws and questionnaires. Before DNA extraction, prospective study blood samples were shipped either frozen or at room temperature. TCRbeta CDR3 regions were amplified from genomic DNA using the immunoSEQ Assay, a bias-controlled multiplex PCR. In the original analysis: Within the assay, amplification of reference gene primers was used to estimate how many nucleated cells each sample contained. To quantify the absolute abundance of each unique TCRbeta CDR3 rearrangement, sequence reads were collapsed and filtered. For each sample, productive Simpson clonality was calculated as the square root of Simpson's diversity index over productive rearrangements. In TCRdb, the immuneACCESS table is reduced to in-frame sequences with V and J assigned. These tables do not hold every clone; where another copy was compared, an unresolved V gene accounts for under half, and the others remain unexplained. The V and J calls and clone size were taken over from that table, and D and trimming were inferred from the DNA. The sample records hundreds of thousands of clones, roughly 89% of which are singletons. The ten largest clones capture 1.5% to 2% of the sample.

This clone occurred many times. The antigen it recognizes is unknown. It has no much larger one-base neighbor in the sample; base qualities were not kept. The sample taken for sequencing was PBMCs or T cells enriched from blood (not recorded which). The clonotype originates from a woman aged 18-29 years with acute COVID-19.

The bases are TGTGCCAGCAGCCGCGGACAGGAGAACACTGAAGCTTTCTTT. This gives the protein CASSRGQENTEAFF. The rearranged segments are TRBV6-5 and TRBJ1-1; TRBD1 aligns with 7 central bases. Trimming takes 6 bases off V and 1 base off J; junction bases not matched to a gene: 5. The CDR3 covers 14 residues, taking in both the cysteine and the phenylalanine. Only the CDR3 region is kept as DNA, spanning 42 bases read in frame from base 1. CDR1 and CDR2 are read off the germline V gene as MNHEY and SVGAGI.